One and the same sample provided the 2 T cell receptor beta chains below, sequenced in a study of a mutant IDH1 vaccine in newly diagnosed glioma. Time point here: baseline, week 1 (first vaccination visit). Treatment specified: pre-vaccination baseline after standard-of-care therapy. Clones were read by immunoSEQ multiplex PCR, and TCRdb kept only the in-frame ones, dropping some. Of some 38,000 clones in the sample, around four fifths are singletons; the top ten hold 7% to 10%. Sequenced here: PBMCs, sampled from a glioma patient treated with radiotherapy, temozolomide or both. These receptors originate from a man aged 40-50 years with glioma. Some clones in this sample may be carry-over from other donors' samples.

The V and J genes are TRBV15 and TRBJ2-5, with no clear D. CDR3 length equals 15 residues. The germline gives CDR1 LNHNV, CDR2 YYDKDF (reference sequence). The germline V and J ends were trimmed by 0 bases and 4 bases, with 12 bases remaining between them. The CDR3 region is CATSRDSSARETQYF. The DNA of the CDR3 is TGTGCCACCAGCAGAGATTCGTCGGCCCGAGAGACCCAGTACTTC. Filled out from reference TRBV15 and TRBJ2-5, the complete variable domain reads DAMVIQNPRYQVTQFGKPVTLSCSQTLNHNVMYWYQQKSSQAPKLLFHYYDKDFNNEADTPDNFQSRRPNTSFCFLDIRSPGLGDTAMYLCATSRDSSARETQYFGPGTRLLVL.

The chain couples TRBV7-8 to TRBJ2-1; 9 nucleotides line up with TRBD2. V was clipped by 1 base and J by 3 bases; unmatched bases: 4. Germline-derived CDR1 and CDR2 are SGHVS and FQNEAQ. The CDR3 spans 16 residues. CDR3 bases: TGTGCCAGCAGCTTAGAGTTAGCGGGGGTCTACAATGAGCAGTTCTTC. This encodes CASSLELAGVYNEQFF.